Shown below are 19 T cell receptor beta chains from a single sample sequenced in a study of T cell changes during pregnancy in multiple sclerosis. Here immunoSEQ multiplex PCR was the method, and the copy in TCRdb shows in-frame clones only, minus some. The table lists some 60,000 clones, about 92% of them singletons. The sample consisted of peripheral blood, taken in the third trimester of pregnancy. These receptors were collected from a female donor in good health, enrolled as a control in a pregnancy study.

The chain joins TRBV2 to TRBJ2-3; 7 nucleotides agree with TRBD2. The length of the CDR3 is 15 residues. V trimming: 3 bases; J trimming: 6 bases; junction bases outside the gene matches: 9. The V gene's germline CDR1 is SNHLY and CDR2 FYNNEI. The CDR3 region is CASSEVGLAADTQYF. Here the CDR3 DNA reads TGTGCCAGCAGTGAGGTGGGGCTAGCGGCGGATACGCAGTATTTT.

The CDR3 spells CASSLVSGVYNQPQHF. CDR3 sequence (DNA): TGTGCCAGCAGCTTAGTGTCAGGGGTCTACAATCAGCCCCAGCATTTT. The rearrangement links TRBV7-9 to TRBJ1-5; a weak D match, TRBD1 (6 bases). In germline, CDR1 is SEHNR, CDR2 FQNEAQ (reference sequence). Trimming took 1 base from V and 3 from J, leaving 13 bases between them. The CDR3 is 16 residues long.

The chain combines TRBV4-3 with TRBJ2-1; 13 bases agree with TRBD2. The CDR3 has 16 residues. V was pared by 3 bases and J by 7 bases, with 6 bases of the junction left unmatched. Germline CDR1 and CDR2: LGHNA and YSLEER. The CDR3, as DNA: TGCGCCAGCAGCCAGGAACTAGCGGGGGGGCGGAATGAGCAGTTCTTC. It codes for CASSQELAGGRNEQFF.

The chain links TRBV6-5 to TRBJ2-7; tentative D call: TRBD2 (6 bases). The CDR3 consists of 12 residues. From germline, CDR1 is MNHEY and CDR2 SVGAGI. V was clipped by 8 bases and J by 4 bases, with 12 bases between them. In nucleotides, the CDR3 is TGTGCCAGCGGACACCGGGGGTACGAGCAGTACTTC. Translation: CASGHRGYEQYF.

The chain employs TRBV11-2 and TRBJ2-5; D might be TRBD2 (6 bases). V lost 8 bases, J lost 1 base, and 14 bases lay in between. The CDR3 extends over 14 amino acids. Germline V CDR1 and CDR2: SGHAT, FQNNGV. CDR3: CASSQWGVQETQYF. The CDR3, as DNA: TGTGCCAGCTCGCAGTGGGGGGTCCAAGAGACCCAGTACTTC.

This clone was seen a single time. J is TRBJ2-3 and V is TRBV5-1, with a weak D call TRBD1 (5 bases). The length of the CDR3 is 13 residues. V gave up 0 bases and J gave up 9 bases, with 11 bases separating them. CDR1 SGHRS and CDR2 YFSETQ come from the germline V gene. The CDR3 DNA reads as TGCGCCAGCAGCTTGGACAGTTCAGGGACGCAGTATTTT. It specifies CASSLDSSGTQYF.

The chain joins TRBV6-5 to TRBJ1-1; D is ambiguous. V gave up 7 bases and J gave up 0 bases, with 9 bases separating them. The CDR3 has 13 amino acids. The germline V gene encodes CDR1 MNHEY and CDR2 SVGAGI. The CDR3 region is CASKRSMNTEAFF. CDR3 DNA sequence: TGTGCCAGCAAGAGGAGTATGAACACTGAAGCTTTCTTT.

This clone was seen a single time. The chain links TRBV14 to TRBJ2-1; possible D gene TRBD1, 6 bases. The CDR3 is 16 amino acids. V was pared by 4 bases and J by 7 bases, with 20 bases between. CDR1 is SGHDN and CDR2 is FVKESK in the germline V gene. This chain's CDR3 is CASSPRTAPDWNEQFF. As DNA, the CDR3 is TGTGCCAGCAGCCCCCGGACAGCGCCCGATTGGAATGAGCAGTTCTTC.

The chain employs TRBV28 and TRBJ2-3; D is ambiguous. Germline assignment: CDR1 MDHEN and CDR2 SYDVKM. Trimming cost V 4 bases and J 2 bases, with 13 bases left between them. The CDR3 is 15 residues long. Written as DNA, the CDR3 is TGTGCCAGCAGTTCAGACTCGGGTTACACAGATACGCAGTATTTT. Translated, it gives CASSSDSGYTDTQYF.

This clone was detected a few times. CDR3 region: CASSASSLGPNTEAFF. CDR3 nucleotide sequence: TGTGCCAGTAGTGCTTCATCTTTGGGCCCCAACACTGAAGCTTTCTTT. The genes are TRBV19 and TRBJ1-1; D gene uncertain. Germline V gives CDR1 LNHDA, CDR2 SQIVND (reference sequence). V lost 5 bases to trimming and J lost 2 bases, with 18 bases between them. This CDR3 spans 16 amino acids.

The rearrangement uses TRBV12-5 and TRBJ2-7, with no clear D. CDR1 and CDR2 from the germline V gene are LGHNT and FRNRAP. Trimming took 0 bases from V and 0 from J, leaving 18 bases between them. The CDR3 consists of 18 residues. CDR3 in amino acids: CASGLVQTSVGPSYEQYF. The CDR3 DNA reads as TGTGCTAGTGGTTTGGTACAAACCTCCGTGGGCCCCTCCTACGAGCAGTACTTC.

This clone was recorded once. The chain is built from TRBV12-5 and TRBJ1-1, with 7 bases matching TRBD1. Germline CDR1 LGHNT, CDR2 FRNRAP. The CDR3 runs to 13 residues. V shed 4 bases, J shed 6 bases, and the junction held 5 bases outside the gene matches. The DNA for the CDR3 is TGTGCTAGTGGTTCCGACAGGGCTTCTGAAGCTTTCTTT. Amino acid sequence: CASGSDRASEAFF.

J is TRBJ2-7 and V is TRBV5-6; TRBD1 matches 9 bases. From germline, CDR1 is SGHDT and CDR2 YYEEEE. The CDR3 covers 14 residues. Trimming at V came to 7 bases and at J to 6 bases, leaving 11 bases not matched to a gene. The CDR3 DNA reads as TGTGCCAGCCACTGGACAGGGGAACAAACCGAGCAGTACTTC. This gives the protein CASHWTGEQTEQYF.

The CDR3 sequence: CASSTNMNTEAFF. The CDR3 nucleotides are TGTGCCAGTAGTACCAACATGAACACTGAAGCTTTCTTT. J is TRBJ1-1 and V is TRBV19; D call uncertain. Between the trimmed V and J ends, which lost 4 bases and 0 bases, there was a span of 6 bases. The CDR3 runs 13 residues. Germline loops: CDR1 LNHDA, CDR2 SQIVND (reference sequence).

The chain uses TRBV7-6 and TRBJ1-4, with D hard to call. V was trimmed by 4 bases and J by 4 bases, leaving 7 bases between them. CDR3 length equals 13 residues. Germline V gene sequence: CDR1 SGHVS, CDR2 FNYEAQ. The CDR3 bases are TGTGCCAGCAGCTCCCCCCTTAATGAAAAACTGTTTTTT. Amino acids: CASSSPLNEKLFF.

This chain connects TRBV10-3 to TRBJ1-2; D unclear. The CDR3 totals 14 residues. In germline, CDR1 is ENHRY, CDR2 SYGVKD. Trimming removed 0 bases at V and 3 bases at J, with 8 bases between. CDR3 nucleotides: TGTGCCATCAGTGAGTCGAAGGGAGACTATGGCTACACCTTC. Amino acid sequence: CAISESKGDYGYTF.

The genes are TRBV19 and TRBJ1-2; 9 bases are a match to TRBD1. Germline lookup yields CDR1 LNHDA and CDR2 SQIVND (reference sequence). The CDR3 length is 16 residues. Losses at the gene ends were 5 bases for V and 6 bases for J; bases not matched to a gene: 13. CDR3 sequence reads: CASSGDRVSRVDGYTF. CDR3 in DNA: TGTGCCAGTAGTGGGGACAGGGTTTCAAGGGTCGATGGCTACACCTTC.

This clone was seen a few times. V gene TRBV30 combines with J gene TRBJ2-3, with D maybe TRBD1 (5 bases). There are 13 residues in the CDR3. Germline loops: CDR1 GTSNPN, CDR2 SVGIG (reference sequence). The V and J ends lost 4 bases and 0 bases respectively, with 8 bases between them. DNA for the CDR3: TGTGCCTGGATAGGGGCCAGCACAGATACGCAGTATTTT. Its translation is CAWIGASTDTQYF.

The chain carries TRBV30 and TRBJ2-6, with TRBD2 matching over 7 bases. The CDR3 is 17 residues long. Per germline, CDR1 GTSNPN and CDR2 SVGIG (reference sequence). V trimming: 5 bases; J trimming: 0 bases; junction bases outside the gene matches: 10. Here the CDR3 reads CAWGGDADRSGANVLTF. DNA for the CDR3: TGTGCCTGGGGGGGGGATGCTGATCGCTCTGGGGCCAACGTCCTGACTTTC.